Presented here are 7 T cell receptor beta chains from one specimen sequenced in a study of beta chain features in type 1 diabetes. All of the isolated RNA was reverse transcribed, so expressed TCRB transcripts were sequenced. Generated by immunoSEQ multiplex PCR, the TCRdb table keeps only in-frame clones and is missing some. The sample consists of fewer than 900,000 clones, 15% to 20% of them appearing once. Sequences were obtained from naive CD4+ T cells from blood. The receptor source for this set is a woman under 30 in good health.

In this sample, this clone turned up a few times. This chain's CDR3 is CASSHGLAGTGELFF. The CDR3 nucleotides read TGCGCCAGCAGCCACGGACTAGCGGGAACCGGGGAGCTGTTTTTT. This rearrangement joins TRBV4-1 to TRBJ2-2, with 12 bases matching TRBD2. The germline V gene encodes CDR1 MGHRA and CDR2 YSYEKL. CDR3 length equals 15 residues. V gave up 3 bases and J gave up 5 bases; unmatched junction bases: 1.

The chain combines TRBV7-2 with TRBJ2-3, with 10 bases aligning to TRBD2. Per germline, CDR1 SGHTA and CDR2 FQGNSA. The CDR3 sequence is 18 residues long. V was pared by 4 bases and J by 0 bases, with 10 bases of the junction left unmatched. The DNA for the CDR3 is TGTGCCAGCAGCTCTGGACTAGCGGAGTGGTTTAGCACAGATACGCAGTATTTT. Translation gives CASSSGLAEWFSTDTQYF.

This clone was seen a handful of times. This rearrangement joins TRBV7-2 to TRBJ2-7; TRBD1 is a possible D gene (5 bases). The CDR3 extends over 14 amino acids. Trimming removed 3 bases from V and 2 bases from J, with 11 bases in between. Germline CDR1 reads SGHTA; CDR2 reads FQGNSA. The CDR3 spells CASSLRTGPYEQYF. The CDR3 nucleotides read TGTGCCAGCAGCTTGAGAACAGGCCCCTACGAGCAGTACTTC.

V is TRBV5-6 and J is TRBJ2-1; perhaps TRBD2 as D (6 bases). CDR1 is SGHDT, CDR2 YYEEEE, per germline. V lost 4 bases and J lost 7, with 15 bases in between. The CDR3 totals 14 residues. CDR3 sequence: CASSIPSAGNEQFF. In nucleotides, the CDR3 is TGTGCCAGCAGCATCCCTAGCGCCGGGAATGAGCAGTTCTTC.

A remark on this clone: Within the sample, other DNA sequences also encode this same CDR3. The chain is built from TRBV10-3 and TRBJ1-1; D may be TRBD1 (5 bases). Germline CDR1 reads ENHRY; CDR2 reads SYGVKD. Trimming cost V 5 bases and J 1 base, with 8 bases left between them. This CDR3 is built from 13 residues. CDR3 bases: TGTGCCATCAGTCCAGGGCGGAACACTGAAGCTTTCTTT. Protein: CAISPGRNTEAFF.

This clone turned up a few times. Different DNA sequences within this sample yield the same CDR3. The chain combines TRBV28 with TRBJ2-7; no reliable D call. Trimming cost V 3 bases and J 3 bases, with 6 bases left between them. The germline V gene has CDR1 MDHEN and CDR2 SYDVKM. CDR3 length equals 12 residues. The CDR3 spells CASSLGRYEQYF. The CDR3 DNA reads TGTGCCAGCAGTTTGGGTCGCTACGAGCAGTACTTC. Variable domain in full (rest from reference TRBV28 and TRBJ2-7): DVKVTQSSRYLVKRTGEKVFLECVQDMDHENMFWYRQDPGLGLRLIYFSYDVKMKEKGDIPEGYSVSREKKERFSLILESASTNQTSMYLCASSLGRYEQYFGPGTRLTVT.

In its sample, this clone was seen a few times. The chain is built from TRBV2 and TRBJ2-3; 8 nucleotides line up with TRBD1. CDR1 is SNHLY, CDR2 FYNNEI, per germline. The CDR3 runs 15 residues. Trimming took 6 bases from V and 2 from J; bases not matched to a gene: 7. The CDR3 coding sequence is TGTGCCAGCAGCCCCGACAGGGGTTTCACAGATACGCAGTATTTT. It translates to CASSPDRGFTDTQYF.